This T cell receptor (beta chain) was retrieved from a study of T cell repertoires in cytomegalovirus infection. Study as a whole: Through public TCR beta signatures, both CMV infection and matching HLA type were indicated.

J gave up 5 bases and V 4 bases, and 4 bases lay outside the gene matches. Germline CDR1 LGHNA, CDR2 YNFKEQ. The CDR3 is 13 residues long. Overall study results and limits: Carriers of CMV plus the relevant HLA were identified by cumulative public TCR beta family frequency. The response measured ex vivo was dominated by TCR beta clonotypes (HLA-C-restricted and CMV-specific).

A word on this clonotype: Antigen specificity is unknown.

TCRdb analysed the reads with MiXCR anew, one entry per CDR3 protein. Of hundreds of thousands of distinct CDR3 sequences in the sample, over 15% were seen once. This clonotype was obtained from a human donor in good health (CMV status not recorded). Some clones in this sample may be carry-over from other donors' samples. The sequenced material came from PBMCs. V is TRBV4-2 and J is TRBJ2-7; TRBD1 matches 8 bases. Written as DNA, the CDR3 is TGTGCCAGCAGCCTACAGGGGGATAACGAGCAGTACTTC. It encodes CASSLQGDNEQYF.